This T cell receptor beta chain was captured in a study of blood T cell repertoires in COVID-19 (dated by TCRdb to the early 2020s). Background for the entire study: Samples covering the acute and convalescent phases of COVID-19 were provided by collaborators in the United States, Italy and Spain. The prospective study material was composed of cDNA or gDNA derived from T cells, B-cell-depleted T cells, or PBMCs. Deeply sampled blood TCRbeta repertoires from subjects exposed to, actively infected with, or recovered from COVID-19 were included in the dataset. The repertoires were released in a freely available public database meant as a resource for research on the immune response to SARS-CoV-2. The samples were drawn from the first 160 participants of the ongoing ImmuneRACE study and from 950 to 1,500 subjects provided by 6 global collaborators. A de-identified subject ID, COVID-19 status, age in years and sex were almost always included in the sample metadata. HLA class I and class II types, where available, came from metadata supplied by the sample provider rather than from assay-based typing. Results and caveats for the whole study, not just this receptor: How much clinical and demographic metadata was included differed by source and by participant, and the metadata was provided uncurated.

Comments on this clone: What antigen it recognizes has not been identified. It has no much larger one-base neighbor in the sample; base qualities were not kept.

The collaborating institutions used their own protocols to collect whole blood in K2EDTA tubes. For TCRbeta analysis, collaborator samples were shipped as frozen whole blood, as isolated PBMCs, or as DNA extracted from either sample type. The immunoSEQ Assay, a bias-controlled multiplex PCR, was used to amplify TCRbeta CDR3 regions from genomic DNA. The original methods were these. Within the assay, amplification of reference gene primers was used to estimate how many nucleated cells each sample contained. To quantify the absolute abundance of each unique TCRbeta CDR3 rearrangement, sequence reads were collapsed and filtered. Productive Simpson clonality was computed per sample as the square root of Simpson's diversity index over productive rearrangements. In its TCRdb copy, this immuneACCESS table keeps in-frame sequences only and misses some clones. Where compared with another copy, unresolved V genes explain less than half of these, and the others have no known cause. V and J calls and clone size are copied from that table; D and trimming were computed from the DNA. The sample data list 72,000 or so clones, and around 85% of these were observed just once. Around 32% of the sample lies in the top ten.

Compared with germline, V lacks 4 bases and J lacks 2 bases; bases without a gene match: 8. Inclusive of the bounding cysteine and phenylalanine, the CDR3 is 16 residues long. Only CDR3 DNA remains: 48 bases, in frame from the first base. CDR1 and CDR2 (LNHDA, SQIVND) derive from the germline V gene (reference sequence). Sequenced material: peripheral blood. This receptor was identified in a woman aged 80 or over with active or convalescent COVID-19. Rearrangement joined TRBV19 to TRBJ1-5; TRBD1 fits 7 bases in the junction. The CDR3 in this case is CASSTTGARGNQPQHF. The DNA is TGTGCCAGTAGTACCACAGGGGCCCGAGGCAATCAGCCCCAGCATTTT.